This note documents a single T cell receptor (beta chain) sequence. Sequencing targeted expressed TCRB transcripts, as all isolated RNA had been reverse transcribed. TCRdb's table, derived via immunoSEQ multiplex PCR, lists solely in-frame clones and lacks some. Here the sample spans 300,000 or so clones, roughly 8% being singletons. The CDR3 length is 14 residues. Looked up from germline, CDR1 is ENHRY and CDR2 is SYGVKD. V shed 7 bases and J 2 bases; nucleotides not matched to a gene: 6. The record originates from a study of beta chain features in type 1 diabetes. Purities in excess of 98% were seen in all sorted populations.

This TCR derives from a young woman in good health. Sequences were obtained from central memory CD4+ T cells from blood. This chain links TRBV10-3 with TRBJ2-3; 7 nucleotides line up with TRBD1. The CDR3 loop is CAINVGQDTDTQYF. The CDR3 DNA sequence: TGTGCCATCAACGTAGGACAGGACACAGATACGCAGTATTTT.